This T cell receptor beta chain was retrieved from a study of CD8+ T cells in alopecia areata. This clone was recorded a few times. Its cognate antigen is unknown. Trimming took 1 base from V and 5 from J, leaving 6 bases between them. Germline CDR1 LGHNA, CDR2 YNFKEQ. This CDR3 is 12 amino acids long. Noted treatment: oral pan-JAK inhibitor, 5-10 mg twice daily. The sequencing template was cDNA reverse transcribed from extracted RNA. The protocol was immunoSEQ multiplex PCR, while the TCRdb copy is restricted to in-frame clones and leaves out a portion. The data show about 220,000 clones, roughly 56% seen once. Study results and limitations: Lesional scalp displayed greater clonality than normal scalp, most notably in alopecia totalis/universalis. It was observed that many expanded lesional clones persisted in scalp and blood during tofacitinib. On tofacitinib, scalp clonality and expanded CD8+ clones among top 100 fell significantly.

This specimen consisted of CD4+ T cells sorted from blood, obtained at week 4, from a patient treated with tofacitinib. The V and J genes are TRBV4-2 and TRBJ2-7, with no clear D. This receptor was obtained from a human donor with alopecia areata. CDR3 amino acids: CASSQVEHEQYF. CDR3 coding DNA: TGTGCCAGCAGCCAAGTCGAGCACGAGCAGTACTTC.